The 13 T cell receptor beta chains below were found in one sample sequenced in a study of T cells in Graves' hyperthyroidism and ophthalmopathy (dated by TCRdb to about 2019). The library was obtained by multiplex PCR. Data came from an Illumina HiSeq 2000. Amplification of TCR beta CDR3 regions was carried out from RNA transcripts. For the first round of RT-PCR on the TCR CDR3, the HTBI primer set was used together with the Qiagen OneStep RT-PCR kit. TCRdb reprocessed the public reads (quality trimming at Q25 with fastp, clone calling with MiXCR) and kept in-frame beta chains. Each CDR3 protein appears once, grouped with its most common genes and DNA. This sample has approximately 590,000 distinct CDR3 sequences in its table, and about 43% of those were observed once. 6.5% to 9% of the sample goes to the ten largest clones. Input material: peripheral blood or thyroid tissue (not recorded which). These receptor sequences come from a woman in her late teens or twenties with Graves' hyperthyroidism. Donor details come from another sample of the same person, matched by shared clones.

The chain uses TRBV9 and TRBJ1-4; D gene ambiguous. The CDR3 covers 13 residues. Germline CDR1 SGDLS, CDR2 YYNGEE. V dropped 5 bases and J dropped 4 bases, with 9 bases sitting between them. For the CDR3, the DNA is TGTGCCAGCAGGGCAGAGGGTAATGAAAAACTGTTTTTT. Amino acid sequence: CASRAEGNEKLFF. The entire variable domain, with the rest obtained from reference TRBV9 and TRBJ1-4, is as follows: DSGVTQTPKHLITATGQRVTLRCSPRSGDLSVYWYQQSLDQGLQFLIQYYNGEERAKGNILERFSAQQFPDLHSELNLSSLELGDSALYFCASRAEGNEKLFFGSGTQLSVL.

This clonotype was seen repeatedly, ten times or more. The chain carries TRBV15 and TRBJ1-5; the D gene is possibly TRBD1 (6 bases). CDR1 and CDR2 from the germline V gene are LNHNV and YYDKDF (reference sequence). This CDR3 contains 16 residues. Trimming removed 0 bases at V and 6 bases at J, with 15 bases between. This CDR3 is CATSRERGRGGQPQHF. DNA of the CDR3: TGTGCCACCAGCAGAGAAAGGGGGAGGGGTGGTCAGCCCCAGCATTTT.

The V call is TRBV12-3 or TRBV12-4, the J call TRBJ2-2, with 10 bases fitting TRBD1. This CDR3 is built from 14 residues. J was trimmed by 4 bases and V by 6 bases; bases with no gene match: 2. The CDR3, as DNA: TGTGCCAGCAGGGGGACAGGGGCCACCGGGGAGCTGTTTTTT. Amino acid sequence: CASRGTGATGELFF.

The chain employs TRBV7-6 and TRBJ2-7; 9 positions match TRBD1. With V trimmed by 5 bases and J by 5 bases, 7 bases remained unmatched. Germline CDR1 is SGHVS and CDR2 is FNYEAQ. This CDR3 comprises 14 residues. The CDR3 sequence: CASSGGTGPNEQYF. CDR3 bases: TGTGCCAGCAGCGGAGGGACAGGGCCGAACGAGCAGTACTTC. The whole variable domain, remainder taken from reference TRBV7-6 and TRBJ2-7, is GAGVSQSPRYKVTKRGQDVALRCDPISGHVSLYWYRQALGQGPEFLTYFNYEAQQDKSGLPNDRFSAERPEGSISTLTIQRTEQRDSAMYRCASSGGTGPNEQYFGPGTRLTVT.

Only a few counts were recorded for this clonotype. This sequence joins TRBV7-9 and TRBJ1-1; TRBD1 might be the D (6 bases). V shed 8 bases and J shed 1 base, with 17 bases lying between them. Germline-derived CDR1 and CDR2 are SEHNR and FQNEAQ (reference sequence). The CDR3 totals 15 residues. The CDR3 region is CASGLRGMRNTEAFF. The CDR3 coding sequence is TGTGCCAGCGGGTTAAGGGGGATGAGGAACACTGAAGCTTTCTTT.

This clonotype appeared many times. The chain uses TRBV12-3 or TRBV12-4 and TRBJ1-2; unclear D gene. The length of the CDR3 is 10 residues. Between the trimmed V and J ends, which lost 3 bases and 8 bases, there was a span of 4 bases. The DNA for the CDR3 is TGTGCCAGCAGTTTGGGAGGCTACACCTTC. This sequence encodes CASSLGGYTF.

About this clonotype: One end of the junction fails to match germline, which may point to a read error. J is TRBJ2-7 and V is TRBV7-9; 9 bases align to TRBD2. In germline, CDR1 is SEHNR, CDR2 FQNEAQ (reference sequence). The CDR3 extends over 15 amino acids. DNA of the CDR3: TGTGTCAGCAGCTATCTTAGCGGGAGTGGGTACGAGCAGTACTTC. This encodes CVSSYLSGSGYEQYF.

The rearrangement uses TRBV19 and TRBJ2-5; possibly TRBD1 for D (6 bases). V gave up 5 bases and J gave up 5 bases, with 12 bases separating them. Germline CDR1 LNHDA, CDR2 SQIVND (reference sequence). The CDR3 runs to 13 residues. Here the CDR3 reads CASSPRDTETQYF. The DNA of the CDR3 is TGTGCCAGTAGTCCCCGGGACACGGAGACCCAGTACTTC.

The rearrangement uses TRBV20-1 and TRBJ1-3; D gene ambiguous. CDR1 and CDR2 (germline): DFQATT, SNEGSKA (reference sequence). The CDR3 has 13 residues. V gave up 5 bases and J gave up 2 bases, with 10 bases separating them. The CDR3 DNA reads TGCAGTGCTCGTGGAGAGGCTGGAAACACCATATATTTT. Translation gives CSARGEAGNTIYF.

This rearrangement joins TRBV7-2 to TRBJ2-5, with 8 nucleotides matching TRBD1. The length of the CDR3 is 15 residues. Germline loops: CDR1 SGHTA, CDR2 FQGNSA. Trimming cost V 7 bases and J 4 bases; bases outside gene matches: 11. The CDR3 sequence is CASTRQGTHRETQYF. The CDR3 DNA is TGTGCCAGCACCAGACAGGGGACTCATCGAGAGACCCAGTACTTC.

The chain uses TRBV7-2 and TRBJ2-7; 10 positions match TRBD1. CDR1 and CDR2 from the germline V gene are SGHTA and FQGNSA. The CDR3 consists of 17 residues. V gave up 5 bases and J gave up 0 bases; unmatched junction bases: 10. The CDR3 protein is CASSRDRGSVHSYEQYF. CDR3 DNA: TGTGCCAGCAGCCGGGACAGGGGTAGCGTCCACTCCTACGAGCAGTACTTC.

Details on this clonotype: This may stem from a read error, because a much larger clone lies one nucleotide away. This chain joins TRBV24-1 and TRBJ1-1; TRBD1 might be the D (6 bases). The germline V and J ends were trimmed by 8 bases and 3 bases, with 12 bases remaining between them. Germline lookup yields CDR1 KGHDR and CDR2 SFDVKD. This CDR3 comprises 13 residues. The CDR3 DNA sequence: TGTGCCACCACAGGGGAGGGGCACACTGAAGCTTTCTTT. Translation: CATTGEGHTEAFF.

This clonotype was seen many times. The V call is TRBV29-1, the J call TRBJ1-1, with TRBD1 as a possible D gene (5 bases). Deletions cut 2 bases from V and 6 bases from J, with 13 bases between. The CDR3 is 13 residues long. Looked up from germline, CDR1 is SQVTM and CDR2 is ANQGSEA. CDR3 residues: CSVETRDLAEAFF. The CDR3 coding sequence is TGCAGCGTTGAAACCCGGGACTTAGCTGAAGCTTTCTTT.